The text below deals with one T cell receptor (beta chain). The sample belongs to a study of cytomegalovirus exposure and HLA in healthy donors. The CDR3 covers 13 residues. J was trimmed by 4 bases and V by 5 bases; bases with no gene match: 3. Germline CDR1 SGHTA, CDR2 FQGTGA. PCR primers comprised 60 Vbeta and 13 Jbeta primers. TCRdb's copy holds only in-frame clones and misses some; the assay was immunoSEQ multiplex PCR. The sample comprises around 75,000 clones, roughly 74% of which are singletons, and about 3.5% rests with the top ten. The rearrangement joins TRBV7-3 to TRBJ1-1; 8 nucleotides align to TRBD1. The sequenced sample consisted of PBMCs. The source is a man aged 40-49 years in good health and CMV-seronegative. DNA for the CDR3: TGTGCCAGCAGCCCCAGGGGGCCCACTGAAGCTTTCTTT. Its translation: CASSPRGPTEAFF.